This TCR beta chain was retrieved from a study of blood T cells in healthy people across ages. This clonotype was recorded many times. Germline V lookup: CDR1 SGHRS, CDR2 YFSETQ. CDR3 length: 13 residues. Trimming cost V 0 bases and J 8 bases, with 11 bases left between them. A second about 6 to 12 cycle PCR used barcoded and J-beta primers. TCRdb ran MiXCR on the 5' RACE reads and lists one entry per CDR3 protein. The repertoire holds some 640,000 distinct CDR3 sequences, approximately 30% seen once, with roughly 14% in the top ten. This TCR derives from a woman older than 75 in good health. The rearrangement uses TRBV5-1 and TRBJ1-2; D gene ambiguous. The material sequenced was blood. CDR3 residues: CASSLGPAAGYTF. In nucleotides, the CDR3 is TGCGCCAGCAGCTTGGGGCCAGCGGCGGGCTACACCTTC.